Following are 22 T cell receptor beta chains from one sample sequenced in a study of post-analysis software for immune sequencing data. Regarding the study as a whole: Included in a set of about 5 TRBV segments more frequent in patients than controls were TRBV5-6, TRBV5-1 and TRBV20-1.

The library was made from cDNA and included unique molecular identifiers. TCRdb recomputed calls from the PCR reads with MiXCR, one row per CDR3 protein. The table shows about 500,000 distinct CDR3 sequences, with roughly 46% occurring only once. The antigens of these receptors remain unknown. The sample comprised blood. All receptors derive from a girl aged 5 to 17 with multiple sclerosis.

This clonotype has only a few counts. The chain links TRBV5-6 to TRBJ1-5; D is undetermined. This CDR3 has 14 amino acids. Germline CDR1 reads SGHDT; CDR2 reads YYEEEE. The germline V and J ends were trimmed by 3 bases and 1 base, with 8 bases remaining between them. The CDR3 sequence: CASSSARSNQPQHF. CDR3 bases: TGTGCCAGCAGCTCGGCACGGAGCAATCAGCCCCAGCATTTT.

This clonotype occurred a few times. This chain connects TRBV11-2 to TRBJ2-1; the match to TRBD2 covers 7 bases. The CDR3 runs 15 residues. Germline CDR1 SGHAT, CDR2 FQNNGV. Trimming cost V 5 bases and J 4 bases; bases outside gene matches: 8. The CDR3 here is CASSVTGGSYNEQFF. CDR3 DNA sequence: TGTGCCAGCAGCGTTACAGGCGGGAGTTACAATGAGCAGTTCTTC.

The chain links TRBV20-1 to TRBJ2-7, with D possibly matching TRBD2 (5 bases). V dropped 0 bases and J dropped 1 base, with 19 bases sitting between them. Germline CDR1 and CDR2: DFQATT and SNEGSKA (reference sequence). The CDR3 contains 17 residues. In nucleotides, the CDR3 is TGCAGTGCTAGAGATGAAGGTTGGGCGGGCCTATCCTACGAGCAGTACTTC. It encodes CSARDEGWAGLSYEQYF.

The V gene is TRBV11-1, the J gene TRBJ2-5; tentative D call: TRBD1 (5 bases). Per germline, CDR1 SGHAT and CDR2 FQDESV (reference sequence). Trimming stripped 1 base from V and 5 bases from J, with 14 bases between. This CDR3 has 15 residues. DNA of the CDR3: TGTGCCAGCAGCTTAGGAGGACACGAAGGGGAGACCCAGTACTTC. Its translation is CASSLGGHEGETQYF.

The CDR3 DNA follows: TGTGCCAGCAGTTCTACTAGCGGGAGACCTGGGTCCTACGAGCAGTACTTC. Its protein is CASSSTSGRPGSYEQYF. The V call is TRBV28, the J call TRBJ2-7; 11 bases are a match to TRBD2. J gave up 1 base and V 4 bases, and 9 bases lay outside the gene matches. The CDR3 contains 17 residues. The germline CDR1 and CDR2 sequences are MDHEN and SYDVKM. The entire variable domain, with the rest obtained from reference TRBV28 and TRBJ2-7, is as follows: DVKVTQSSRYLVKRTGEKVFLECVQDMDHENMFWYRQDPGLGLRLIYFSYDVKMKEKGDIPEGYSVSREKKERFSLILESASTNQTSMYLCASSSTSGRPGSYEQYFGPGTRLTVT.

This clonotype was observed a handful of times. The chain recombines TRBV29-1 with TRBJ2-5, with D possibly called TRBD1 or TRBD2 (5 bases each). The V end was cut by 3 bases, the J end by 0 bases, with 17 bases between. The length of the CDR3 is 16 residues. CDR1 and CDR2 (germline): SQVTM, ANQGSEA. CDR3 coding DNA: TGCAGCGTTGATGGGGGAATGAGGGCGTACCAAGAGACCCAGTACTTC. Translated: CSVDGGMRAYQETQYF.

This chain uses TRBV9 with TRBJ1-5, with D unresolved. This CDR3 is built from 12 residues. From germline, CDR1 is SGDLS and CDR2 YYNGEE. Trimming removed 1 base at V and 5 bases at J, with 4 bases between. CDR3 loop: CASSVWYQPQHF. The CDR3 bases are TGTGCCAGCAGCGTATGGTATCAGCCCCAGCATTTT.

This clonotype was recorded a few times. The chain carries TRBV12-3 or TRBV12-4 and TRBJ1-2; no definite D call. Trimming cost V 4 bases and J 5 bases, with 20 bases left between them. This CDR3 region has 16 residues. CDR3 bases: TGTGCCAGCAGTTGGGCCGGCGGTTGGCAACGGTATGGCTACACCTTC. Amino acids: CASSWAGGWQRYGYTF.

The V and J genes are TRBV7-9 and TRBJ1-5, with D unclear. CDR1 SEHNR and CDR2 FQNEAQ come from the germline V gene (reference sequence). The V end lost 5 bases, the J end lost 3 bases, and 11 bases lay between the germline ends. The length of the CDR3 is 14 residues. CDR3 sequence (DNA): TGTGCCAGCAGCAAGGACGGATACAATCAGCCCCAGCATTTT. It specifies CASSKDGYNQPQHF.

This clonotype was counted a single time. This chain connects TRBV6-2 or TRBV6-3 to TRBJ1-3, with unresolved D. Germline lookup yields CDR1 MNHEY and CDR2 SVGEGT. This CDR3 region has 13 residues. The V and J ends lost 7 bases and 4 bases respectively, with 11 bases between them. Written as DNA, the CDR3 is TGTGCCAGCAACCTACGGAACGGAAACACCATATATTTT. The encoded protein is CASNLRNGNTIYF.

In its sample, this clonotype was seen a few times. This chain joins TRBV7-2 and TRBJ2-3, with 9 bases identical to TRBD2. Germline CDR1 is SGHTA and CDR2 is FQGNSA. V lost 2 bases and J lost 4; bases outside the gene matches: 7. The CDR3 runs to 16 residues. This CDR3 is CASSLKAGGFADTQYF. Here the CDR3 DNA reads TGTGCCAGCAGCTTAAAAGCGGGAGGCTTCGCAGATACGCAGTATTTT.

This chain joins TRBV11-2 and TRBJ2-5; D unresolved. The tail of the sequence fits TRBJ2-7 better, so the J call may be wrong. CDR1 SGHAT and CDR2 FQNNGV come from the germline V gene. The CDR3 consists of 14 residues. The CDR3 DNA reads as TGTGCCAGCAGCCCCGACATCTCGCCCTACGAGCAGTACTTC. It encodes CASSPDISPYEQYF.

The rearrangement joins TRBV6-5 to TRBJ2-1, with D unclear. V lost 0 bases and J 7 bases, leaving 7 bases between the germline ends. Germline V gene lookup returns CDR1 MNHEY and CDR2 SVGAGI. This CDR3 is 13 amino acids long. As DNA, the CDR3 is TGTGCCAGCAGTTACTCTCACCAAAATGAGCAGTTCTTC. It specifies CASSYSHQNEQFF.

This clonotype was found a few times. The V and J genes are TRBV29-1 and TRBJ2-3; D perhaps matches TRBD1 (6 bases). This CDR3 contains 14 residues. Trimming cost V 4 bases and J 1 base, with 12 bases left between them. The germline gives CDR1 SQVTM, CDR2 ANQGSEA. Here the CDR3 DNA reads TGCAGCGTTGGGGGGCTGTCTCGCACAGATACGCAGTATTTT. Translation gives CSVGGLSRTDTQYF.

This clonotype was seen a few times. This sequence joins TRBV20-1 and TRBJ1-2; tentative D call: TRBD1 (6 bases). The CDR3 extends over 13 amino acids. CDR1 DFQATT and CDR2 SNEGSKA come from the germline V gene (reference sequence). The V and J ends lost 6 bases and 3 bases respectively, with 14 bases between them. The chain's CDR3 is CSADNREDYGYTF. The CDR3 DNA is TGCAGTGCCGACAACAGGGAAGACTATGGCTACACCTTC.

This clonotype was picked up a small number of times. This chain joins TRBV7-2 and TRBJ2-3; D is unresolved. The CDR3 sequence is 13 residues long. CDR1 is SGHTA and CDR2 is FQGNSA in the germline V gene. Trimming took 1 base from V and 4 from J, leaving 6 bases between them. The CDR3 here is CASSLEPADTQYF. The CDR3 coding sequence is TGTGCCAGCAGCTTAGAGCCAGCAGATACGCAGTATTTT.

The rearrangement joins TRBV29-1 to TRBJ2-5; 9 nucleotides line up with TRBD1. The J call may be in error: the DNA end matches TRBJ2-7 better. The CDR3 loop spans 14 amino acids. Looked up from germline, CDR1 is SQVTM and CDR2 is ANQGSEA. CDR3 nucleotide sequence: TGCAGCGTTGATAAGACAGGGGGGGGCTACGAGCAGTACTTC. Translated, it gives CSVDKTGGGYEQYF.

The chain recombines TRBV6-5 with TRBJ2-7; TRBD2 agrees at 9 bases. Trimming removed 5 bases from V and 0 bases from J; junction bases left unmatched: 5. Germline CDR1 and CDR2: MNHEY and SVGAGI. This CDR3 region has 15 residues. This chain's CDR3 is CASSQGLALSYEQYF. In DNA, the CDR3 is TGTGCCAGCAGTCAGGGACTAGCACTCTCCTACGAGCAGTACTTC.

This clonotype was detected a few times. Sequence at one end of the junction differs from germline and may be a read error. The V and J genes are TRBV7-7 and TRBJ2-1; 7 positions agree with TRBD1. The germline V gene has CDR1 SSHAT and CDR2 FNYEAQ (reference sequence). This CDR3 contains 16 residues. The CDR3 protein is CASSSSTGSSYNEQFF. CDR3 in DNA: TGTGCTAGCAGCTCCTCGACAGGGAGCTCCTACAATGAGCAGTTCTTC. Variable domain in full (rest from reference TRBV7-7 and TRBJ2-1): GAGVSQSPRYKVTKRGQDVTLRCDPISSHATLYWYQQALGQGPEFLTYFNYEAQPDKSGLPSDRFSAERPEGSISTLTIQRTEQRDSAMYRCASSSSTGSSYNEQFFGPGTRLTVL.

The chain links TRBV7-9 to TRBJ1-2, with D possibly being TRBD1 (5 bases). CDR1 SEHNR and CDR2 FQNEAQ come from the germline V gene (reference sequence). There are 13 residues in the CDR3. V was shortened by 4 bases and J by 6 bases, with 12 bases between the two germline ends. As DNA, the CDR3 is TGTGCCAGCAGCTCGGGGGAAGAGAATGGCTACACCTTC. Amino acids: CASSSGEENGYTF. The variable domain in full, with the rest retrieved from reference TRBV7-9 and TRBJ1-2, is DTGVSQNPRHKITKRGQNVTFRCDPISEHNRLYWYRQTLGQGPEFLTYFQNEAQLEKSRLLSDRFSAERPKGSFSTLEIQRTEQGDSAMYLCASSSGEENGYTFGSGTRLTVV.

CDR3 residues: CASSHQPLRGRSTDTQYF. DNA of the CDR3: TGTGCCAGCAGCCACCAACCGCTCCGCGGGAGGTCCACAGATACGCAGTATTTT. The chain carries TRBV13 and TRBJ2-3; 8 bases are shared with TRBD2. This CDR3 is 18 amino acids long. Germline CDR1 is PRHDT and CDR2 is FYEKMQ (reference sequence). The V segment lost 5 bases and the J segment 2 bases; nucleotides outside the gene matches: 15.

The chain is built from TRBV7-9 and TRBJ1-2; no firm D call. Looked up from germline, CDR1 is SEHNR and CDR2 is FQNEAQ (reference sequence). This CDR3 region has 13 residues. V was cut by 5 bases and J by 8 bases, with 15 bases left in between. CDR3 nucleotides: TGTGCCAGCAGCCCCGGGATAATGGAGGGCTACACCTTC. This translates into CASSPGIMEGYTF. The full variable domain, completed using reference TRBV7-9 and TRBJ1-2, is DTGVSQNPRHKITKRGQNVTFRCDPISEHNRLYWYRQTLGQGPEFLTYFQNEAQLEKSRLLSDRFSAERPKGSFSTLEIQRTEQGDSAMYLCASSPGIMEGYTFGSGTRLTVV.